This T cell receptor beta chain came from a study of blood T cell repertoires in COVID-19. Turning to the study itself: Sites in the United States, Italy and Spain provided acute and convalescent COVID-19 samples. From T cells, B-cell-depleted T cells, or PBMCs came the material, which was cDNA or gDNA.

This clone has more than one count but fewer than ten. In the source study's methods: Cell counts per sample came from amplifying reference gene primers. Generated by immunoSEQ multiplex PCR, the TCRdb table keeps only in-frame clones and is missing some. That table supplies the V and J calls and clone size; D and trimming were determined from the DNA. The sample carries 140,000 to 150,000 clones, roughly four fifths recorded once. V gave up 4 bases and J gave up 7 bases; unmatched junction bases: 10. Germline CDR1 is SNHLY and CDR2 is FYNNEI. The CDR3 totals 15 residues. The gene calls are TRBV2 and TRBJ1-5; 7 positions match TRBD1. The source is a human donor with acute or convalescent COVID-19. The donor label of this sample is uncertain. Sequencing input: peripheral blood. The CDR3 sequence is CASSVAQGRGQPQHF. Here the CDR3 DNA reads TGTGCCAGCAGTGTAGCACAGGGGAGAGGACAGCCCCAGCATTTT.